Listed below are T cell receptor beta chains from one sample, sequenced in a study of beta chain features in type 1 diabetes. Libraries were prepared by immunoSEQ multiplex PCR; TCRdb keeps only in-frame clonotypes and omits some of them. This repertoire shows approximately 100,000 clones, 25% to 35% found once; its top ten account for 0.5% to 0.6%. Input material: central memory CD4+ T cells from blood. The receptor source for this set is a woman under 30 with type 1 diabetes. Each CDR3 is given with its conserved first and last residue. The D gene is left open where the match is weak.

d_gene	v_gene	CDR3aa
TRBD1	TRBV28	CASSLQGGDTEAFF
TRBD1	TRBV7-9	CASSLGTGRGYGYTF
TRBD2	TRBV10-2	CASSDPIGLAGAGEQFF
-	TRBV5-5	CASSFSGKETQYF
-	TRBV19	CASSINSQETQYF
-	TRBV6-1	CASRASGSGGYTF
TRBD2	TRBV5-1	CASSLPTSGSADTQYF
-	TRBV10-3	CAISDHRNTEAFF
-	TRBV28	CASTPGSGNEKLFF
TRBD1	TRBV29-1	CSVGRQGTRGEAFF
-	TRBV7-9	CASSLVTDSYGNQPQHF
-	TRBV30	CAWDSNTEAFF
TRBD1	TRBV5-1	CASSSGTGGGTDTQYF
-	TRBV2	CASSGDDRVF
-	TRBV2	CASSPPRLTGQETQYF
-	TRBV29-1	CSVGDGANYGYTF
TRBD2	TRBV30	CAWSPSGYEQYF
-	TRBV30	CAWSTQGQNSPLHF
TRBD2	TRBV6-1	CASSEAGRATDTQYF
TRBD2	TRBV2	CAGGLARNEQFF
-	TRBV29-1	CSVAEAAGGNQPQHF
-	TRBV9	CASSPQTGLHEQYF
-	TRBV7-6	CASSSWGGQSGANVLTF
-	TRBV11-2	CASSLSGGEAFF
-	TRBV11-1	CASSSIITGVNTEAFF
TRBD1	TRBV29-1	CSVEDEGQGDYGYTF
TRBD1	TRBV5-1	CASSSAQGMGYGYTF
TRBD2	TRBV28	CASSSTGTSPYEQYF
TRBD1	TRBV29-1	CSVDTLAGGFSGYTF
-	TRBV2	CASSGSTGNQPQHF
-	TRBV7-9	CASSQTVNTEAFF
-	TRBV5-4	CASSLDRVYGYTF
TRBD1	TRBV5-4	CASSFRQGQTYQETQYF
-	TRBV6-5	CASSPRDSEQFF
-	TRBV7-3	CASSLTMASTDTQYF
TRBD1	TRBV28	CASSYQGAYNEKLFF
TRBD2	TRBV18	CASSPAGGGRNTDTQYF
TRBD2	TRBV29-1	CASGTGTRNTGELFF
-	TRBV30	CAWSVKEEKGYTF
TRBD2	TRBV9	CASSDGLAGDTQYF
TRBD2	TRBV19	CASSIVAAGGPNEQFF
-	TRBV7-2	CASSYGMGSEQYF